This TCR beta chain was recorded in a study of human T cells and chemical hapten exposure (dated by TCRdb to the early 2020s). As for the study more broadly: For sensitization, 2% DPC in acetone was applied to a roughly 2 cm by roughly 2 cm area of upper inner arm skin. Weekly therapeutic DPC doses were additionally applied to the scalp of patients throughout the approximately 24-week study period. Patch testing was performed on the upper back with Finn chambers containing 0.01% DPC, and the patch tests were scored after 6 days according to International Contact Dermatitis Research Group standards. Alopecia areata with under or over 50% scalp involvement, alopecia totalis and alopecia universalis were represented in the patient cohort, which was mostly female. Libraries were pooled for sequencing, and variation in per-sample TCR yields was attributed mainly to small differences in library volumes within the pool. This study followed changes in the peripheral blood TCR repertoire in vivo during primary and secondary sensitization of alopecia patients to the hapten diphenylcyclopropenone (DPC). Blood samples were taken from patients before sensitization (week 0) and at 2, 6 and about 24 weeks after DPC sensitization. For TCR sequencing, blood came from some 31 alopecia patients at anywhere from one to four time points (pre-sensitization, 2, 6 and 24 weeks).

Points the paper makes about the study in general: Repeated subsampling changed both the strength of the expansion versus patch-test correlation and the threshold at which the correlation became significant. The number of PT1 expanded TCRs positively correlated with patch test score, significant at thresholds 8, 16 and 32 but not 4. Because every patient had alopecia, a presumed autoimmune disease, the patients' immune response might differ from that of healthy individuals. No change with DPC sensitization was found in the number of TCRs above 1 in 1000 frequency, and no evidence of global repertoire structure alterations was found. Expanded TCRs formed significantly more large CDR3 similarity clusters than pre-sensitization or healthy control sets, consistent with antigen-driven responses.

Receptor amplification or capture employed RACE. Instrument used: NextSeq 500. Library preparation attached unique molecular identifiers to individual cDNA molecules for quantitative, reproducible TCR counting. For every blood RNA sample, sequencing covered both the TCR alpha and TCR beta chains. As for the authors' bioinformatics: The median number of TCRs per sample was over 85,000, ranging from 23,224 to 690,600. V, J and CDR3 annotation of the TCR reads was performed with the Decombinator software suite. Every sample was subsampled to the same number of TCRs (28,000) for the PS versus PT1 abundance plots. TCRs were defined as expanded if absent before sensitization and observed at least eight times at the 2-week time point. Using fastp trimming at Q25 and MiXCR clonotype assembly, TCRdb reanalyzed the public sequencing data and kept in-frame beta chains. Each entry is one CDR3 protein sequence, shown with its most common DNA and genes. The authors' filters were not applied to this entry. The sample table lists about 90,000 distinct CDR3 sequences, 9.5% to 13% of them with a count of one. Approximately 1.1% of the sample is held by the ten biggest clonotypes.

The cysteine opens and the phenylalanine closes a CDR3 of 18 amino acids. The only DNA kept is the CDR3, 54 bases in frame from the first base. Reading the germline V gene gives CDR1 LGHNT and CDR2 FRNRAP. V was cut back by 6 bases and J by 3 bases, leaving a gap of 25 bases between them. This clonotype has a count of ten or more. Its antigen remains unidentified. Nothing much larger sits one base from this clone, and base qualities are not available. The time point label, as the study defines it: patch test 3, about 24 weeks after DPC sensitization. What the treatment or condition label conveys for this sample: therapeutic diphenylcyclopropenone sensitization with weekly scalp DPC. At every patch-test visit, the blood draw took place before the patch test was put on. Eligible patients were aged 18 to 70, diagnosed with alopecia, deemed suitable for DPC therapy, and excluded if pregnant. Total RNA was extracted from unfractionated whole blood that had been collected in Tempus Blood RNA tubes.

This clonotype originated in a woman aged 25 to 39 with alopecia areata. Some clones in this sample may be carry-over from other donors' samples. This material consisted of whole blood, taken in connection with sensitization to the hapten diphenylcyclopropenone (DPC). The chain joins TRBV12-5 to TRBJ2-3, and TRBD1 may be the D gene, going by 5 matching bases. The nucleotide sequence reads as follows: TGTGCTAGTGGCCCGTCGCCAAAGGACACCCGGTATACAGATACGCAGTATTTT. Its translation is CASGPSPKDTRYTDTQYF.